These 24 T cell receptor beta chains were all obtained from the same sample, sequenced in a study of T-cell memory formation after mild COVID-19. TCRdb re-analysed the 5' RACE reads in MiXCR, keeping a single row per CDR3 protein. The sample includes roughly 150,000 distinct CDR3 sequences, roughly 15% of them seen just once. The sample consisted of PBMCs or a T cell subset sorted from them (not recorded which). These receptors were collected from an adult woman who had mild COVID-19 (a few samples of this study predate the infection). Cell type and time point are not known.

The DNA of the CDR3 is TGTGCCAGCAGCGTAGAGTACCGCACAGATACGCAGTATTTT. This encodes CASSVEYRTDTQYF. This chain connects TRBV9 to TRBJ2-3; no clear D gene. V lost 0 bases to trimming and J lost 1 base, with 6 bases between them. Germline V gives CDR1 SGDLS, CDR2 YYNGEE. The length of the CDR3 is 14 residues.

V and J are TRBV2 and TRBJ2-2, with D perhaps TRBD1 (6 bases). V gave up 6 bases and J gave up 6 bases, with 17 bases separating them. Germline assignment: CDR1 SNHLY and CDR2 FYNNEI. The CDR3 runs to 15 residues. The CDR3 DNA reads TGTGCCAGCAGCCAGGGGCTATACATCTCCGGGGAGCTGTTTTTT. This sequence encodes CASSQGLYISGELFF.

This clonotype was recorded a few times. The junction departs from the called germline gene at one end, perhaps through a read error. The chain employs TRBV29-1 and TRBJ2-3; tentative D call: TRBD2 (6 bases). The length of the CDR3 is 12 residues. Per the germline V gene, CDR1 is SQVTM and CDR2 is ANQGSEA. The CDR3 here is CSVEPSAARQDF. The CDR3 DNA reads TGCAGCGTTGAACCTAGCGCGGCCCGGCAGGATTTT.

This clonotype was counted between two and nine times. The V and J genes are TRBV12-3 or TRBV12-4 and TRBJ1-1; D remains ambiguous. There are 12 residues in the CDR3. Trimming stripped 6 bases from V and 1 base from J, with 6 bases between. CDR3 coding DNA: TGTGCCAGCAGCACGAGGAACACTGAAGCTTTCTTT. This sequence encodes CASSTRNTEAFF.

This clonotype was seen a few times. Here the CDR3 reads CASSVGGAGELFF. CDR3 bases: TGTGCCAGCAGCGTAGGGGGGGCCGGGGAGCTGTTTTTT. V is TRBV9 and J is TRBJ2-2, with a weak D call TRBD2 (6 bases). The CDR3 extends over 13 amino acids. Trimming took 0 bases from V and 6 from J, leaving 6 bases between them. CDR1 is SGDLS and CDR2 is YYNGEE in the germline V gene.

CDR3 DNA: TGCAGCGCAACAGGGAGGACACCCTACGAGCAGTACTTC. Residues: CSATGRTPYEQYF. This chain links TRBV29-1 with TRBJ2-7; either TRBD1 or TRBD2 may fit D (6 bases each). Germline CDR1 and CDR2: SQVTM and ANQGSEA. The CDR3 contains 13 residues. Between the trimmed V and J ends, which lost 7 bases and 2 bases, there was a span of 15 bases.

The CDR3 sequence: CASSESPGQGTNEKLFF. The DNA for the CDR3 is TGTGCCAGCAGTGAATCTCCGGGACAGGGGACTAATGAAAAACTGTTTTTT. The V call is TRBV25-1, the J call TRBJ1-4, with 10 bases matching TRBD1. Germline V gives CDR1 MGHDK, CDR2 SYGVNS. Unmatched junction bases numbered 4, after V lost 1 base and J lost 2 bases. CDR3 size: 17 residues. Full variable domain (outside the CDR3, taken from reference TRBV25-1 and TRBJ1-4): EADIYQTPRYLVIGTGKKITLECSQTMGHDKMYWYQQDPGMELHLIHYSYGVNSTEKGDLSSESTVSRIRTEHFPLTLESARPSHTSQYLCASSESPGQGTNEKLFFGSGTQLSVL.

The table lists this clonotype with a few counts. The rearrangement links TRBV24-1 to TRBJ1-2, with D perhaps matching TRBD1 (5 bases). The V end was cut by 0 bases, the J end by 8 bases, with 12 bases between. CDR1 and CDR2 (germline): KGHDR, SFDVKD. The CDR3 covers 14 residues. The CDR3 DNA is TGTGCCACCAGTGATTTGAGCAGGGTGCACGGCTACACCTTC. It specifies CATSDLSRVHGYTF.

The rearrangement joins TRBV5-1 to TRBJ2-3; D possibly matches TRBD1 or TRBD2 (5 bases each). Germline-derived CDR1 and CDR2 are SGHRS and YFSETQ. V was pared by 1 base and J by 1 base, with 25 bases between. This CDR3 spans 20 amino acids. CDR3 residues: CASSLKFGTGLIVGTDTQYF. CDR3 coding DNA: TGCGCCAGCAGCTTGAAGTTCGGGACGGGGTTAATAGTGGGCACAGATACGCAGTATTTT.

This chain links TRBV6-5 with TRBJ2-3; D perhaps matches TRBD2 (5 bases). This CDR3 region has 17 residues. Germline CDR1 reads MNHEY; CDR2 reads SVGAGI. V lost 2 bases to trimming and J lost 1 base, with 16 bases between them. The CDR3, as DNA: TGTGCCAGCAGTTACGTGACTACCCCGGTTGGCACAGATACGCAGTATTTT. Its translation: CASSYVTTPVGTDTQYF.

The genes are TRBV9 and TRBJ1-1, with a weak D call TRBD1 (5 bases). The V gene's germline CDR1 is SGDLS and CDR2 YYNGEE. Trimming shortened V by 4 bases and J by 0 bases, and 16 bases separated the two germline ends. The CDR3 covers 16 residues. The CDR3 DNA reads as TGTGCCAGCAGCCCCCGGGACGGTGGATTGAACACTGAAGCTTTCTTT. As protein: CASSPRDGGLNTEAFF.

This clonotype was counted between two and nine times. The CDR3 spells CASSPRAAGAYNEQFF. The CDR3 DNA reads as TGCGCCAGCAGCCCCCGTGCGGCGGGAGCATACAATGAGCAGTTCTTC. The chain has TRBV5-1 and TRBJ2-1, with 7 bases lining up with TRBD2. With 4 bases clipped from V and 4 bases from J, the junction kept 11 bases outside the gene matches. Germline V lookup: CDR1 SGHRS, CDR2 YFSETQ. This CDR3 is 16 amino acids long.

This clonotype was detected a few times. The V and J genes are TRBV4-3 and TRBJ2-1, with a possible D match to TRBD1 (9 bases). The V end was cut by 3 bases, the J end by 5 bases, with 14 bases between. Germline V lookup: CDR1 LGHNA, CDR2 YSLEER. This CDR3 contains 15 residues. CDR3 region: CASSQGQGLDNEQFF. CDR3 DNA: TGCGCCAGCAGCCAGGGACAGGGACTAGACAATGAGCAGTTCTTC.

This clonotype appeared a few times. As DNA, the CDR3 is TGTGCCAGCAGCTTAGCCGGGAAAGAGACCCAGTACTTC. As protein: CASSLAGKETQYF. The chain links TRBV7-9 to TRBJ2-5; a weak D match, TRBD2 (5 bases). The CDR3 is 13 residues long. Germline assignment: CDR1 SEHNR and CDR2 FQNEAQ (reference sequence). Trimming removed 0 bases from V and 3 bases from J, with 5 bases in between.

This sequence joins TRBV7-9 and TRBJ2-5; D gene uncertain. Trimming pared 5 bases from V and 3 bases from J, leaving 10 bases between. Germline V gene data show CDR1 as SEHNR and CDR2 as FQNEAQ (reference sequence). The CDR3 contains 13 residues. The CDR3 spells CASSAVHKETQYF. CDR3 nucleotide sequence: TGTGCCAGCAGCGCTGTCCATAAAGAGACCCAGTACTTC.

This clonotype was counted at least ten times. The rearrangement joins TRBV20-1 to TRBJ2-1, with 8 bases matching TRBD2. The V gene's germline CDR1 is DFQATT and CDR2 SNEGSKA (reference sequence). The CDR3 loop spans 14 amino acids. After removal of 5 bases from V and 3 bases from J, the junction contained 6 bases not matched to a gene. CDR3 residues: CSASGRAVYNEQFF. CDR3 bases: TGCAGTGCTTCCGGGAGGGCCGTCTACAATGAGCAGTTCTTC.

The chain has TRBV10-3 and TRBJ2-3; TRBD1 agrees at 7 bases. With V trimmed by 2 bases and J by 0 bases, 5 bases remained unmatched. The CDR3 totals 16 residues. CDR1 ENHRY and CDR2 SYGVKD come from the germline V gene. CDR3 in DNA: TGTGCCATCAGTGAGGTTCGGACAGGTAGCACAGATACGCAGTATTTT. Translating it yields CAISEVRTGSTDTQYF.

Only a few counts were recorded for this clonotype. The chain is built from TRBV5-6 and TRBJ2-7; D assignment may be TRBD1 or TRBD2 (5 bases each). Trimming removed 3 bases from V and 6 bases from J, with 19 bases in between. Germline CDR1 SGHDT, CDR2 YYEEEE. This CDR3 spans 15 amino acids. The CDR3 DNA sequence: TGTGCCAGCAGCTCCCGGGACCAAGGAAACGGCGAGCAGTACTTC. Translation: CASSSRDQGNGEQYF.

This chain connects TRBV24-1 to TRBJ2-1, with 11 bases lining up with TRBD1. The V gene's germline CDR1 is KGHDR and CDR2 SFDVKD. This CDR3 is built from 15 residues. V shed 6 bases and J 7 bases; nucleotides not matched to a gene: 7. The CDR3 nucleotides are TGTGCCACCAGTCCCGGGACAGGGGGGTATAATGAGCAGTTCTTC. Translating it yields CATSPGTGGYNEQFF.

The chain links TRBV6-4 to TRBJ2-2; D gene ambiguous. The CDR3 consists of 14 residues. Trimming left V 0 bases short and J 6 bases short, with 8 bases between. Germline V gene sequence: CDR1 MRHNA, CDR2 SNTAGT. CDR3 sequence (DNA): TGTGCCAGCAGTGACTCTACCTTCCCCGGGGAGCTGTTTTTT. Translation gives CASSDSTFPGELFF.

This chain uses TRBV3-1 with TRBJ1-4; D remains unclear. The germline gives CDR1 LGHDT, CDR2 YNNKEL (reference sequence). The CDR3 covers 12 residues. V dropped 3 bases and J dropped 8 bases, with 7 bases sitting between them. The CDR3 bases are TGTGCCAGCAGCCAGTCACAGGAAAAACTGTTTTTT. Protein: CASSQSQEKLFF.

This clonotype was observed a few times. V gene TRBV27 combines with J gene TRBJ2-1; a weak D match, TRBD2 (5 bases). There are 14 residues in the CDR3. Germline loops: CDR1 MNHEY, CDR2 SMNVEV (reference sequence). This CDR3 is CASSPGTSYNEQFF. The CDR3 DNA follows: TGTGCTTCTAGTCCGGGAACTTCTTACAATGAGCAGTTCTTC.

This clonotype appeared a few times. V and J are TRBV24-1 and TRBJ1-2; a weak D match, TRBD1 (6 bases). Between the trimmed V and J ends, which lost 7 bases and 5 bases, there was a span of 19 bases. The CDR3 is 15 amino acids. Germline CDR1 is KGHDR and CDR2 is SFDVKD. CDR3 coding DNA: TGTGCCACCAGCTCGAGGGAACAGGGACGATATGGCTACACCTTC. Amino acids: CATSSREQGRYGYTF.

This clonotype appeared a few times. The V call is TRBV5-1, the J call TRBJ2-7; 7 bases match TRBD1. Per the germline V gene, CDR1 is SGHRS and CDR2 is YFSETQ. This CDR3 region has 13 residues. The V gene end was trimmed by 4 bases and the J gene end by 4 bases; junction bases not matched to a gene: 5. CDR3 coding DNA: TGCGCCAGCAGCATAGACAGGGAGTACGAGCAGTACTTC. It yields the protein CASSIDREYEQYF. The full variable domain, in which reference TRBV5-1 and TRBJ2-7 provide the parts outside the CDR3, is KAGVTQTPRYLIKTRGQQVTLSCSPISGHRSVSWYQQTPGQGLQFLFEYFSETQRNKGNFPGRFSGRQFSNSRSEMNVSTLELGDSALYLCASSIDREYEQYFGPGTRLTVT.